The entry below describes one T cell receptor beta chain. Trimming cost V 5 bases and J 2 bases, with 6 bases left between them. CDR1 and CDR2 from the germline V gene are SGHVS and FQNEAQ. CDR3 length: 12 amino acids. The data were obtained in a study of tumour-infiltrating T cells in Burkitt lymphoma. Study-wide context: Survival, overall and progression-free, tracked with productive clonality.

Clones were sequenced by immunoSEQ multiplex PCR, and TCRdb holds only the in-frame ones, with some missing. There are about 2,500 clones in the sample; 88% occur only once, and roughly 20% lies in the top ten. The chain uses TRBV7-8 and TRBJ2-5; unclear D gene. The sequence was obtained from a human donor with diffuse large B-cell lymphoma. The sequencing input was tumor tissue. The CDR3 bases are TGTGCCAGCAGCCGGATACAAGAGACCCAGTACTTC. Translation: CASSRIQETQYF. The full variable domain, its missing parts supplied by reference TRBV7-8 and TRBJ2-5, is GAGVSQSPRYKVAKRGQDVALRCDPISGHVSLFWYQQALGQGPEFLTYFQNEAQLDKSGLPSDRFFAERPEGSVSTLKIQRTQQEDSAVYLCASSRIQETQYFGPGTRLLVL.